This entry describes one TCR beta chain. This sample is part of a study of metastatic and nonmetastatic thyroid tumors. No treatment of any kind had been given to any patient before thyroid surgery. Using MiXCR, TCRdb re-called clones from the PCR reads. The sample lists 15,000 to 20,000 clones; over 25% were seen once. This sequence originates from a male donor with papillary thyroid cancer or a benign thyroid nodule (not recorded which). Some clones in this sample may be carry-over from other donors' samples. Sequencing used tumor tissue.

CDR3 bases: TGTGCCTGGAGTTACCAGCGGCACACTGAAGCTTTCTTT. This sequence encodes CAWSYQRHTEAFF. The chain employs TRBV30 and TRBJ1-1; D remains unclear. This CDR3 spans 13 amino acids. Germline CDR1 is GTSNPN and CDR2 is SVGIG (reference sequence). Trimming stripped 2 bases from V and 3 bases from J, with 10 bases between.